The 27 T cell receptor beta chains below all came from one sample that was sequenced in a study of shared clonotypes between healthy human individuals. Libraries were prepared by immunoSEQ multiplex PCR; TCRdb keeps only in-frame clonotypes and omits some of them. The profile shows around 510,000 clones, 90% to 97% of them singletons. Sequencing was performed on naive CD4+ T cells sorted from blood. Subset meaning: CD45RA+ positively selected. These receptors were collected from a woman in her 30s in good health.

The chain employs TRBV4-1 and TRBJ2-1; D is possibly TRBD1 (5 bases). CDR1 and CDR2 from the germline V gene are MGHRA and YSYEKL. Trimming removed 4 bases at V and 2 bases at J, with 9 bases between. CDR3 length: 14 residues. CDR3 amino acids: CASSRGGAYNEQFF. The CDR3 DNA follows: TGCGCCAGCAGCCGGGGCGGAGCCTACAATGAGCAGTTCTTC.

The chain employs TRBV9 and TRBJ1-4, with 10 bases matching TRBD1. V lost 3 bases, J lost 6 bases, and 5 bases stayed unmatched. Germline V gene sequence: CDR1 SGDLS, CDR2 YYNGEE. The CDR3 is 15 amino acids. CDR3 sequence: CASSGGTGAYEKLFF. CDR3 coding DNA: TGTGCCAGCAGCGGGGGGACAGGGGCATATGAAAAACTGTTTTTT. The variable domain in full, completed from reference TRBV9 and TRBJ1-4, reads DSGVTQTPKHLITATGQRVTLRCSPRSGDLSVYWYQQSLDQGLQFLIQYYNGEERAKGNILERFSAQQFPDLHSELNLSSLELGDSALYFCASSGGTGAYEKLFFGSGTQLSVL.

This rearrangement joins TRBV18 to TRBJ2-3, with TRBD2 matching 10 bases. The CDR3 is 16 amino acids. Per the germline V gene, CDR1 is KGHSH and CDR2 is LQKENI. V was pared by 1 base and J by 2 bases, with 3 bases of the junction left unmatched. This chain's CDR3 is CASSPLAGGTTDTQYF. The DNA of the CDR3 is TGTGCCAGCTCACCACTAGCGGGAGGTACCACAGATACGCAGTATTTT.

This clone was recorded once. The chain recombines TRBV28 with TRBJ2-7; no clear D gene. Germline-derived CDR1 and CDR2 are MDHEN and SYDVKM. V lost 3 bases to trimming and J lost 7 bases, with 10 bases between them. The CDR3 consists of 12 residues. DNA for the CDR3: TGTGCCAGCAGTTTCCAATTTTGGGAGCAGTACTTC. Its protein is CASSFQFWEQYF.

This chain connects TRBV27 to TRBJ2-1; 7 bases are a match to TRBD1. Trimming at V came to 6 bases and at J to 9 bases, leaving 11 bases not matched to a gene. The germline gives CDR1 MNHEY, CDR2 SMNVEV (reference sequence). The CDR3 loop spans 14 amino acids. CDR3 sequence: CASRETTGTGEQFF. The CDR3 nucleotides are TGTGCCAGCAGAGAAACGACAGGGACGGGTGAGCAGTTCTTC.

V and J are TRBV9 and TRBJ2-5; 12 bases align to TRBD2. In germline, CDR1 is SGDLS, CDR2 YYNGEE. The CDR3 spans 17 residues. Trimming took 3 bases from V and 2 from J; bases not matched to a gene: 8. The CDR3 DNA sequence: TGTGCCAGCAGCGCGAGCTCTAGCGGGAGGGATCAAGAGACCCAGTACTTC. Translating it yields CASSASSSGRDQETQYF.

This clone was recorded only once. The rearrangement joins TRBV20-1 to TRBJ2-7, with TRBD1 as a possible D gene (5 bases). From germline, CDR1 is DFQATT and CDR2 SNEGSKA (reference sequence). Trimming removed 6 bases at V and 4 bases at J, with 10 bases between. The CDR3 sequence is 11 residues long. The CDR3 DNA follows: TGCAGTGCAAAGAAGGGGTACGAGCAGTACTTC. Its translation: CSAKKGYEQYF.

The chain couples TRBV2 to TRBJ2-3, with TRBD2 identical over 9 bases. From germline, CDR1 is SNHLY and CDR2 FYNNEI. Trimming took 1 base from V and 0 from J; bases not matched to a gene: 2. The CDR3 length is 16 residues. CDR3 region: CASSEGLAGSTDTQYF. CDR3 nucleotides: TGTGCCAGCAGTGAAGGGCTAGCGGGGAGCACAGATACGCAGTATTTT.

The rearrangement uses TRBV19 and TRBJ2-3, with TRBD2 matching 10 bases. The CDR3 runs to 20 residues. The V and J ends lost 3 bases and 3 bases, in that order; junction bases with no gene match: 18. Germline CDR1 LNHDA, CDR2 SQIVND (reference sequence). In DNA form, the CDR3 reads TGTGCCAGTAGTATTTATTGGCCGGCTCCGGGACTAGCGCTGACAGATACGCAGTATTTT. This gives the protein CASSIYWPAPGLALTDTQYF.

A note on this clone: The identical CDR3 is also encoded by other nucleotide sequences in the sample. This chain uses TRBV7-9 with TRBJ2-5; no definite D call. CDR1 is SEHNR and CDR2 is FQNEAQ in the germline V gene (reference sequence). The CDR3 has 11 residues. Trimming cost V 3 bases and J 4 bases, with 3 bases left between them. CDR3 nucleotide sequence: TGTGCCAGCAGCTTTGGAGAGACCCAGTACTTC. It codes for CASSFGETQYF.

The chain combines TRBV11-3 with TRBJ2-5; D not certain. The J call is in doubt because the DNA end fits TRBJ2-7 better. The germline V gene has CDR1 SGHNT and CDR2 YENEEA. The CDR3 has 15 residues. CDR3 residues: CASSLNSGFGYEQYF. The CDR3 DNA reads TGTGCCAGCAGCTTAAATTCAGGTTTTGGCTACGAGCAGTACTTC.

The chain carries TRBV19 and TRBJ1-1, with a weak D call TRBD1 (5 bases). The germline gives CDR1 LNHDA, CDR2 SQIVND (reference sequence). The ends were cut back, 7 bases at V and 1 base at J, with 19 bases in the middle. The CDR3 runs 16 residues. The CDR3, as DNA: TGTGCCAGTACCCGAAGGCCCGGGGCAGAGAACACTGAAGCTTTCTTT. It translates to CASTRRPGAENTEAFF.

The chain combines TRBV5-1 with TRBJ2-5; no definite D call. The CDR3 is 13 amino acids. Germline V CDR1 and CDR2: SGHRS, YFSETQ. V lost 4 bases and J 2 bases, leaving 9 bases between the germline ends. The CDR3 protein is CASSLQDQETQYF. The CDR3 bases are TGCGCCAGCAGCCTTCAGGATCAAGAGACCCAGTACTTC.

The rearrangement links TRBV7-6 to TRBJ1-2; D call uncertain. This CDR3 has 12 amino acids. The germline V gene encodes CDR1 SGHVS and CDR2 FNYEAQ. V gave up 4 bases and J gave up 3 bases, with 6 bases separating them. CDR3 in amino acids: CASSSGHYGYTF. In DNA form, the CDR3 reads TGTGCCAGCAGCTCCGGACACTATGGCTACACCTTC.

This CDR3 reads CASSPLTSYEQYF. The CDR3 DNA reads as TGTGCCAGCAGCCCTTTAACCTCCTACGAGCAGTACTTC. V and J are TRBV5-5 and TRBJ2-7; no clear D. Germline V gives CDR1 SGHKS, CDR2 YYEKEE (reference sequence). CDR3 size: 13 residues. V was clipped by 4 bases and J by 0 bases, with 8 bases between them.

This chain uses TRBV19 with TRBJ2-1; 7 nucleotides match TRBD1. CDR1 and CDR2 from the germline V gene are LNHDA and SQIVND (reference sequence). The length of the CDR3 is 24 residues. The junction had 31 bases not matched to a gene; V was cut back by 5 bases and J by 0 bases. The CDR3 coding sequence is TGTGCCAGTAGTCAAGGGACAGACTATATCCCCCTACGATATGGATCGAGCTCCTACAATGAGCAGTTCTTC. Protein sequence: CASSQGTDYIPLRYGSSSYNEQFF. The whole variable domain, remainder taken from reference TRBV19 and TRBJ2-1, is DGGITQSPKYLFRKEGQNVTLSCEQNLNHDAMYWYRQDPGQGLRLIYYSQIVNDFQKGDIAEGYSVSREKKESFPLTVTSAQKNPTAFYLCASSQGTDYIPLRYGSSSYNEQFFGPGTRLTVL.

This rearrangement joins TRBV5-1 to TRBJ2-7; 8 bases are shared with TRBD1. CDR3 length: 15 amino acids. The germline gives CDR1 SGHRS, CDR2 YFSETQ. Losses at the gene ends were 4 bases for V and 0 bases for J; bases not matched to a gene: 6. DNA of the CDR3: TGCGCCAGCAGCAACCGGGACAGGAGCTCCTACGAGCAGTACTTC. Its translation: CASSNRDRSSYEQYF.

This clone appeared a single time. The rearrangement links TRBV5-1 to TRBJ2-2; possible D gene TRBD2, 5 bases. The CDR3 spans 18 residues. CDR1 is SGHRS and CDR2 is YFSETQ in the germline V gene. V was shortened by 4 bases and J by 1 base, with 20 bases between the two germline ends. In DNA form, the CDR3 reads TGCGCCAGCAGCACCCCGAGGGCCTGGACGGGGAACACCGGGGAGCTGTTTTTT. This gives the protein CASSTPRAWTGNTGELFF.

The rearrangement joins TRBV4-2 to TRBJ2-7; 10 bases align to TRBD2. V lost 3 bases, J lost 4 bases, and 6 bases stayed unmatched. Germline CDR1 is LGHNA and CDR2 is YNFKEQ. There are 15 residues in the CDR3. The CDR3: CASSHSLAGDYEQYF. The DNA of the CDR3 is TGTGCCAGCAGCCACAGCCTAGCGGGAGATTACGAGCAGTACTTC.

The CDR3 region is CASSLQGAKSDTQYF. The CDR3 region has the DNA TGTGCCAGCAGCTTACAGGGGGCGAAATCAGATACGCAGTATTTT. The chain uses TRBV14 and TRBJ2-3; 9 bases match TRBD1. V lost 5 bases, J lost 4 bases, and 7 bases stayed unmatched. CDR1 and CDR2 from the germline V gene are SGHDN and FVKESK. The length of the CDR3 is 15 residues.

The chain is built from TRBV7-9 and TRBJ1-6; D may be TRBD1 (6 bases). Looked up from germline, CDR1 is SEHNR and CDR2 is FQNEAQ (reference sequence). V was cut by 0 bases and J by 8 bases, with 11 bases left in between. The CDR3 extends over 15 amino acids. In DNA, the CDR3 is TGTGCCAGCAGCTTAGCGGGCAGGGGAGATTCACCCCTCCACTTT. This translates into CASSLAGRGDSPLHF.

The rearrangement uses TRBV6-1 and TRBJ2-7; TRBD2 matches 7 bases. This CDR3 spans 14 amino acids. Per the germline V gene, CDR1 is MNHNS and CDR2 is SASEGT. V gave up 5 bases and J gave up 0 bases; unmatched junction bases: 4. The CDR3 spells CASSPRDYSYEQYF. The CDR3 DNA sequence: TGTGCCAGCAGTCCCCGGGACTACTCCTACGAGCAGTACTTC.

The rearrangement joins TRBV7-3 to TRBJ2-1, with D possibly matching TRBD2 (5 bases). CDR1 SGHTA and CDR2 FQGTGA come from the germline V gene. V was pared by 6 bases and J by 6 bases, with 12 bases between. The CDR3 contains 13 residues. In DNA, the CDR3 is TGTGCCAGCAGAAGTGCGAGCGGCAATGAGCAGTTCTTC. This codes for CASRSASGNEQFF. Using reference TRBV7-3 and TRBJ2-1 for the parts outside the CDR3, the full variable domain is GAGVSQTPSNKVTEKGKYVELRCDPISGHTALYWYRQSLGQGPEFLIYFQGTGAADDSGLPNDRFFAVRPEGSVSTLKIQRTERGDSAVYLCASRSASGNEQFFGPGTRLTVL.

The DNA of the CDR3 is TGTGCCAGCAGTGAACTGGGAACGAATGAGCAGTTCTTC. This codes for CASSELGTNEQFF. The J gene is TRBJ2-1, the V gene TRBV2; D uncertain. The CDR3 covers 13 residues. With 2 bases removed from V and 7 bases from J, the gap between germline ends came to 9 bases. Germline-derived CDR1 and CDR2 are SNHLY and FYNNEI.

This chain joins TRBV7-8 and TRBJ1-1, with D unclear. The CDR3 sequence is 14 residues long. With 3 bases removed from V and 1 base from J, the gap between germline ends came to 9 bases. Germline V gene sequence: CDR1 SGHVS, CDR2 FQNEAQ. As DNA, the CDR3 is TGTGCCAGCAGCTTGAGGCGGCCGAACACTGAAGCTTTCTTT. This encodes CASSLRRPNTEAFF.

The chain combines TRBV28 with TRBJ2-2; D is unresolved. Trimming cost V 7 bases and J 4 bases, with 4 bases left between them. This CDR3 region has 11 residues. CDR1 MDHEN and CDR2 SYDVKM come from the germline V gene. Here the CDR3 reads CASIATGELFF. CDR3 sequence (DNA): TGTGCCAGCATTGCCACCGGGGAGCTGTTTTTT. Supplemented by reference TRBV28 and TRBJ2-2, the full variable domain reads DVKVTQSSRYLVKRTGEKVFLECVQDMDHENMFWYRQDPGLGLRLIYFSYDVKMKEKGDIPEGYSVSREKKERFSLILESASTNQTSMYLCASIATGELFFGEGSRLTVL.

In DNA, the CDR3 is TGTGCCAGCAGTCCCTCGGGACAGGGTGCAGATACGCAGTATTTT. This encodes CASSPSGQGADTQYF. The rearrangement joins TRBV27 to TRBJ2-3, with 9 positions matching TRBD1. Germline assignment: CDR1 MNHEY and CDR2 SMNVEV (reference sequence). CDR3 length: 15 amino acids. V was pared by 5 bases and J by 4 bases, with 7 bases of the junction left unmatched.